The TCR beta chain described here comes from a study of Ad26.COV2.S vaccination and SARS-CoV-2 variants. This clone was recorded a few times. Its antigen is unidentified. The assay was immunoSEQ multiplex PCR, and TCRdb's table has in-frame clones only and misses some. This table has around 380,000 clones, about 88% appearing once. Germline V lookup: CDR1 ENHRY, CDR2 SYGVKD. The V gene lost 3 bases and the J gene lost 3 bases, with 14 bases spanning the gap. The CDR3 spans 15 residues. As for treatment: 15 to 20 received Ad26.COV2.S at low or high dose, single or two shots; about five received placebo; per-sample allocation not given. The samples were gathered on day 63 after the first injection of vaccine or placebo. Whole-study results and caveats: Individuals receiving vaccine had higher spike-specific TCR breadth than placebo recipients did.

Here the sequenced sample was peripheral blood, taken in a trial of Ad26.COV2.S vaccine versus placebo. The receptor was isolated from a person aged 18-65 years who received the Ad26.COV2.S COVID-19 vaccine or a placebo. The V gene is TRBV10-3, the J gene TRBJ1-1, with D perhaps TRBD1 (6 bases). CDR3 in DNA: TGTGCCATCAGTGACTCAGGGGAAGGCGACACTGAAGCTTTCTTT. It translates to CAISDSGEGDTEAFF.